This passage covers 24 T cell receptor beta chains from one sample sequenced in a study of cytotoxic CD8 clonotypes in ibrutinib-treated CLL. The data were produced by immunoSEQ multiplex PCR, yet TCRdb's version contains in-frame clones alone and is incomplete. The table lists 250,000 to 350,000 clones, about 72% of them singletons. This sample comprised PBMCs, obtained at disease progression, from a patient treated with ibrutinib. Every receptor here comes from a human donor with chronic lymphocytic leukemia.

The chain joins TRBV5-1 to TRBJ2-3; 7 nucleotides match TRBD1. This CDR3 has 14 amino acids. CDR1 SGHRS and CDR2 YFSETQ come from the germline V gene. The V segment lost 2 bases and the J segment 5 bases; nucleotides outside the gene matches: 5. The DNA for the CDR3 is TGCGCCAGCAGCTTTGGACAGGCGAGAGATACGCAGTATTTT. It codes for CASSFGQARDTQYF.

The J gene is TRBJ2-2, the V gene TRBV5-1; 7 bases align to TRBD2. Trimming took 4 bases from V and 4 from J; bases not matched to a gene: 16. This CDR3 spans 18 amino acids. CDR1 SGHRS and CDR2 YFSETQ come from the germline V gene. CDR3 sequence: CASSHAGLGGSLTGELFF. Written as DNA, the CDR3 is TGCGCCAGCAGCCACGCCGGACTCGGCGGGAGTCTCACCGGGGAGCTGTTTTTT.

The genes are TRBV4-1 and TRBJ2-1, with TRBD2 identical over 9 bases. CDR1 and CDR2 (germline): MGHRA, YSYEKL. V dropped 2 bases and J dropped 6; count of bases not matched to a gene: 14. This CDR3 has 18 residues. The CDR3 loop reads CASSQLLDLAGLGNEQFF. DNA for the CDR3: TGCGCCAGCAGCCAACTCCTCGATCTAGCGGGGTTGGGCAATGAGCAGTTCTTC.

V and J are TRBV9 and TRBJ2-7; 11 bases agree with TRBD1. In germline, CDR1 is SGDLS, CDR2 YYNGEE. The V and J ends lost 1 base and 4 bases, in that order; junction bases with no gene match: 10. The CDR3 contains 17 residues. CDR3 loop: CASSVYADRGPGYEQYF. For the CDR3, the DNA is TGTGCCAGCAGCGTATATGCGGACAGGGGGCCGGGGTACGAGCAGTACTTC. The full variable domain, completed using reference TRBV9 and TRBJ2-7, is DSGVTQTPKHLITATGQRVTLRCSPRSGDLSVYWYQQSLDQGLQFLIQYYNGEERAKGNILERFSAQQFPDLHSELNLSSLELGDSALYFCASSVYADRGPGYEQYFGPGTRLTVT.

This chain joins TRBV10-1 and TRBJ1-5, with D possibly TRBD1 on 6 matching bases. V lost 3 bases, J lost 8 bases, and 17 bases lay in between. The CDR3 has 15 amino acids. Looked up from germline, CDR1 is WNHNN and CDR2 is SYGVQD (reference sequence). CDR3 nucleotide sequence: TGCGCCAGCAGTGACTCCAGCGGGGGCCCGGAGCCCCAGCATTTT. Translated: CASSDSSGGPEPQHF.

The chain carries TRBV7-9 and TRBJ2-3; maybe TRBD1 (6 bases). The CDR3 is made up of 16 amino acids. Looked up from germline, CDR1 is SEHNR and CDR2 is FQNEAQ (reference sequence). V was pared by 5 bases and J by 3 bases, with 18 bases between. CDR3 coding DNA: TGTGCCAGCAGCCCCACAGGGCGGCTAGGTACAGATACGCAGTATTTT. Amino acids: CASSPTGRLGTDTQYF.

This rearrangement joins TRBV9 to TRBJ1-3, with D uncertain. Trimming removed 4 bases from V and 0 bases from J, with 8 bases in between. CDR1 is SGDLS, CDR2 YYNGEE, per germline. CDR3 length: 14 amino acids. CDR3 sequence reads: CASSTGPSGNTIYF. DNA for the CDR3: TGTGCCAGCAGCACCGGCCCCTCTGGAAACACCATATATTTT.

The V and J genes are TRBV28 and TRBJ1-4; D gene ambiguous. The length of the CDR3 is 14 residues. Trimming took 6 bases from V and 5 from J, leaving 13 bases between them. In germline, CDR1 is MDHEN, CDR2 SYDVKM. The CDR3 reads CASSLDRLNEKLFF. Here the CDR3 DNA reads TGTGCCAGCAGCCTGGACCGATTGAATGAAAAACTGTTTTTT.

The chain couples TRBV5-1 to TRBJ2-6, with a weak D call TRBD2 (7 bases). V was pared by 4 bases and J by 0 bases, with 14 bases between. CDR1 and CDR2 (germline): SGHRS, YFSETQ. This CDR3 spans 17 amino acids. The CDR3 bases are TGCGCCAGCAGCCCCTGGGGGGGCATCTCTGGGGCCAACGTCCTGACTTTC. Translating gives CASSPWGGISGANVLTF.

This sequence joins TRBV7-6 and TRBJ2-7, with 8 bases fitting TRBD1. V shed 1 base and J 4 bases; nucleotides not matched to a gene: 6. The germline gives CDR1 SGHVS, CDR2 FNYEAQ. The CDR3 totals 15 residues. The CDR3, as DNA: TGTGCCAGCAGCTTAGGTCAGGGGGCTAGGTACGAGCAGTACTTC. Translating gives CASSLGQGARYEQYF.

The V and J genes are TRBV4-1 and TRBJ1-5; D uncertain. CDR1 MGHRA and CDR2 YSYEKL come from the germline V gene. The CDR3 is made up of 13 amino acids. The V gene lost 2 bases and the J gene lost 5 bases, with 7 bases spanning the gap. In DNA form, the CDR3 reads TGCGCCAGCAGCCAATATAGGGATCAGCCCCAGCATTTT. Encoded protein: CASSQYRDQPQHF.

J is TRBJ2-5 and V is TRBV18; the match to TRBD1 covers 9 bases. This CDR3 contains 18 residues. V was clipped by 3 bases and J by 5 bases; unmatched bases: 16. CDR1 and CDR2 from the germline V gene are KGHSH and LQKENI. CDR3 sequence reads: CASSPTVLQGAGKETQYF. The CDR3 DNA reads TGTGCCAGCTCACCCACCGTCCTACAGGGGGCCGGGAAGGAGACCCAGTACTTC.

The rearrangement links TRBV18 to TRBJ2-7, with D possibly matching TRBD1 (5 bases). Germline CDR1 is KGHSH and CDR2 is LQKENI. V lost 0 bases to trimming and J lost 6 bases, with 12 bases between them. CDR3 length: 14 residues. The CDR3 coding sequence is TGTGCCAGCTCACCACCAGCGCAGGGTGGCGAGCAGTACTTC. It yields the protein CASSPPAQGGEQYF.

This clone came up a few times. This chain links TRBV19 with TRBJ2-5, with 7 bases matching TRBD1. The V gene end was trimmed by 4 bases and the J gene end by 5 bases; junction bases not matched to a gene: 7. The CDR3 runs 14 residues. Germline-derived CDR1 and CDR2 are LNHDA and SQIVND (reference sequence). CDR3 region: CASSKRTGDETQYF. The CDR3 nucleotides are TGTGCCAGTAGTAAAAGAACAGGGGACGAGACCCAGTACTTC. The full variable domain, in which reference TRBV19 and TRBJ2-5 provide the parts outside the CDR3, is DGGITQSPKYLFRKEGQNVTLSCEQNLNHDAMYWYRQDPGQGLRLIYYSQIVNDFQKGDIAEGYSVSREKKESFPLTVTSAQKNPTAFYLCASSKRTGDETQYFGPGTRLLVL.

The V call is TRBV18, the J call TRBJ2-1; TRBD1 or TRBD2 may be the D gene (5 bases each). With 2 bases removed from V and 3 bases from J, the gap between germline ends came to 11 bases. Germline loops: CDR1 KGHSH, CDR2 LQKENI. The CDR3 loop spans 15 amino acids. For the CDR3, the DNA is TGTGCCAGCTCACCAAGAGGGGACCTCTACAATGAGCAGTTCTTC. It is translated as CASSPRGDLYNEQFF.

This clone was counted between two and nine times. The chain carries TRBV6-1 and TRBJ1-2; 8 positions agree with TRBD1. V lost 5 bases and J lost 8; bases outside the gene matches: 4. The CDR3 runs to 12 residues. Germline values: CDR1 MNHNS, CDR2 SASEGT. This chain's CDR3 is CASSLDRGGYTF. CDR3 bases: TGTGCCAGCAGTTTAGACAGGGGAGGCTACACCTTC.

Here the CDR3 reads CASSLRGTGHSYEQYF. DNA for the CDR3: TGTGCCAGCAGCTTACGGGGGACAGGCCACTCCTACGAGCAGTACTTC. The rearrangement uses TRBV11-2 and TRBJ2-7; TRBD1 matches at 8 bases. Germline trimming cut 2 bases from V and 0 bases from J; bases unmatched to any gene: 6. The CDR3 has 16 residues. Per germline, CDR1 SGHAT and CDR2 FQNNGV.

J is TRBJ2-2 and V is TRBV2; D ambiguous. V lost 1 base and J lost 4, with 4 bases in between. CDR1 and CDR2 (germline): SNHLY, FYNNEI. CDR3 length equals 13 residues. The CDR3 DNA reads as TGTGCCAGCAGTGAAGAAGTCACCGGGGAGCTGTTTTTT. Amino acids: CASSEEVTGELFF.

This chain uses TRBV10-3 with TRBJ2-7; TRBD2 matches 13 bases. Germline loops: CDR1 ENHRY, CDR2 SYGVKD. This CDR3 is built from 17 residues. Germline trimming cut 5 bases from V and 0 bases from J; bases unmatched to any gene: 7. CDR3 nucleotide sequence: TGTGCCATCAGTTCGACTAGCGGGGGGCCTACCTCCTACGAGCAGTACTTC. This encodes CAISSTSGGPTSYEQYF.

V usage is TRBV29-1 and J usage is TRBJ1-3, with D perhaps TRBD1 (5 bases). Between the trimmed V and J ends, which lost 6 bases and 0 bases, there was a span of 12 bases. The CDR3 totals 14 residues. Germline V gives CDR1 SQVTM, CDR2 ANQGSEA. CDR3 residues: CSVGEANSGNTIYF. The CDR3 DNA is TGCAGCGTGGGGGAGGCCAACTCTGGAAACACCATATATTTT.

The CDR3 DNA sequence: TGTGCCAGCAGTCCTACATTACAAGAGACCCAGTACTTC. Amino acids: CASSPTLQETQYF. The chain has TRBV13 and TRBJ2-5; D gene unclear. V was trimmed by 6 bases and J by 2 bases, leaving 10 bases between them. The CDR3 length is 13 residues. Germline V gene data show CDR1 as PRHDT and CDR2 as FYEKMQ (reference sequence).

This clone showed up just a few times. This chain's CDR3 is CASSQTGAYEQYF. The CDR3 DNA reads as TGTGCCAGCAGCCAAACAGGGGCGTACGAGCAGTACTTC. The V call is TRBV14, the J call TRBJ2-7; TRBD1 matches at 7 bases. J gave up 4 bases and V 2 bases, and 2 bases lay outside the gene matches. Looked up from germline, CDR1 is SGHDN and CDR2 is FVKESK. The CDR3 is 13 residues long.

V and J are TRBV29-1 and TRBJ1-2; D is uncertain. With 2 bases removed from V and 6 bases from J, the gap between germline ends came to 7 bases. Germline V gene sequence: CDR1 SQVTM, CDR2 ANQGSEA. CDR3 length: 11 residues. CDR3 sequence (DNA): TGCAGCGTTGAAACCCGTGATGGCTACACCTTC. This sequence encodes CSVETRDGYTF.

The chain couples TRBV4-1 to TRBJ2-7; the D gene could be TRBD1 or TRBD2 (5 bases each). V gave up 4 bases and J gave up 3 bases, with 13 bases separating them. The CDR3 is made up of 14 amino acids. Germline V gene lookup returns CDR1 MGHRA and CDR2 YSYEKL. The CDR3 nucleotides are TGCGCCAGCAGCCTTCGGGACGTAAACTACGAGCAGTACTTC. Amino acid sequence: CASSLRDVNYEQYF.